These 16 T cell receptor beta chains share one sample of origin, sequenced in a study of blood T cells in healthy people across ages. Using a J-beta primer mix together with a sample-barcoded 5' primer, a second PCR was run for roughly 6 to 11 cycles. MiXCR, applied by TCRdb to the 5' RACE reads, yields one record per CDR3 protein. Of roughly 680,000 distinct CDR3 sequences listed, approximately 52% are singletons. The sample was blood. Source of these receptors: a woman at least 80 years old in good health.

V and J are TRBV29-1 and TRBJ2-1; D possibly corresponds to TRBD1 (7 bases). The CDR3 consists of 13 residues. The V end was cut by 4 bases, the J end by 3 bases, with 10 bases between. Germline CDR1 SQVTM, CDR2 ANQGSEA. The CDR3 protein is CSVGQGGYNEQFF. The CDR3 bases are TGCAGCGTTGGACAGGGAGGCTACAATGAGCAGTTCTTC.

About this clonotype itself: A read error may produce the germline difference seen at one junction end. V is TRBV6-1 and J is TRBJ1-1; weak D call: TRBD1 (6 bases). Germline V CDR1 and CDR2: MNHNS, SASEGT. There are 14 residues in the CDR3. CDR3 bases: TGTGCCAGCAGTAAAGCGGACAGGAACACTGAAGCTTTCTTT. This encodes CASSKADRNTEAFF.

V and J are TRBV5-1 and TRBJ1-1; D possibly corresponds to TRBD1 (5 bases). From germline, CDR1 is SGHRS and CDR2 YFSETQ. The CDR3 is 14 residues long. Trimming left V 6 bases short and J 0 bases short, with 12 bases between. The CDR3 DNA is TGCGCCAGCAATTCGCAGGGTGTGAACACTGAAGCTTTCTTT. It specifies CASNSQGVNTEAFF.

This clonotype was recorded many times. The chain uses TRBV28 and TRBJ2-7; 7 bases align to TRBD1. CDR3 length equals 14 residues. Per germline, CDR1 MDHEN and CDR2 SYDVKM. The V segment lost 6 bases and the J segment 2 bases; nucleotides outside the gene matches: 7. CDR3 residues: CASRDPQGTYEQYF. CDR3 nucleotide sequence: TGTGCCAGCAGAGACCCACAGGGGACCTACGAGCAGTACTTC.

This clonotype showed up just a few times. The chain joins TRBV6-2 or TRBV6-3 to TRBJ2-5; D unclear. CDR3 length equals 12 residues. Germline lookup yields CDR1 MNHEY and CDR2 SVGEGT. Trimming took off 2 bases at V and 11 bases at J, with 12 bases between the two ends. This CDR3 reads CASSYNGLGQYF. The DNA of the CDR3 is TGTGCCAGCAGTTACAATGGGCTGGGACAGTACTTC.

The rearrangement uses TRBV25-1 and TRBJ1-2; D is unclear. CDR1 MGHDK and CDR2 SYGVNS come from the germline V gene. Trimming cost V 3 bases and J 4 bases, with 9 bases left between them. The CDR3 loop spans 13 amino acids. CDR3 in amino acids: CASSDSGPYGYTF. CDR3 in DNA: TGTGCCAGCAGTGATTCCGGTCCCTATGGCTACACCTTC.

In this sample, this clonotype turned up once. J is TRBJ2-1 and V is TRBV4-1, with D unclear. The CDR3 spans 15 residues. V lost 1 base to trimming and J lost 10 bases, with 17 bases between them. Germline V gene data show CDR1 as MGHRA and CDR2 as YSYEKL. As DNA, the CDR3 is TGCGCCAGCAGCCAAGGATGGCTACCTCCGGGCGAGCAGTTCTTC. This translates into CASSQGWLPPGEQFF.

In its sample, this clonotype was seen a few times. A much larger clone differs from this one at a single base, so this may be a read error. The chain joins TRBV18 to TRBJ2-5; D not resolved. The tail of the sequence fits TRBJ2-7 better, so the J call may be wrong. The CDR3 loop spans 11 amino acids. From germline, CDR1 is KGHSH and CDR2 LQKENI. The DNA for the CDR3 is TGTGCCAGCTCACCAGGGTTCGAGCAGTACTTC. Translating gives CASSPGFEQYF.

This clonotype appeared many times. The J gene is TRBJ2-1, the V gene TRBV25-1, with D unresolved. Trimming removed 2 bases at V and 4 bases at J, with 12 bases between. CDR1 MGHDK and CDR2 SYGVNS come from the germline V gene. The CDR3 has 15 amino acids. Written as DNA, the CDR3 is TGTGCCAGCAGTGAAAAAAGTCGGCATTACAATGAGCAGTTCTTC. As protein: CASSEKSRHYNEQFF.

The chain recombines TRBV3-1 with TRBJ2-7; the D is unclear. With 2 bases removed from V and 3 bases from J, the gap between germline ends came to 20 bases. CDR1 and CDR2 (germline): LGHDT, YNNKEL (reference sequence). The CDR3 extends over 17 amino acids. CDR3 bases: TGTGCCAGCAGCCAAAATTCCGCCCCCAGCCGCATCTACGAGCAGTACTTC. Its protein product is CASSQNSAPSRIYEQYF.

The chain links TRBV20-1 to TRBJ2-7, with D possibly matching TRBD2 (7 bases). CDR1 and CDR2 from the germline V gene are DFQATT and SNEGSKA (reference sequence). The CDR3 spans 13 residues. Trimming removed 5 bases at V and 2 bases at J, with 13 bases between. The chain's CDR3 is CSAGRGEPYEQYF. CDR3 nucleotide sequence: TGCAGTGCTGGGAGGGGGGAACCCTACGAGCAGTACTTC.

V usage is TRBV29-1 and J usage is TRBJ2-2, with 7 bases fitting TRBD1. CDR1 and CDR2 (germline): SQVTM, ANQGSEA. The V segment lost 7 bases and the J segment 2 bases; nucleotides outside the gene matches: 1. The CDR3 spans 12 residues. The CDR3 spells CSAGGNTGELFF. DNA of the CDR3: TGCAGCGCAGGGGGAAACACCGGGGAGCTGTTTTTT.

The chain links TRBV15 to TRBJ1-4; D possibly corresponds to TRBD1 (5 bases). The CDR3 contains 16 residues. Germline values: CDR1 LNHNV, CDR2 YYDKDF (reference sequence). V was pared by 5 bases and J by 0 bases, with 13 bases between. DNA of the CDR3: TGTGCCACCAGCCCAGGAGGGGTCTCAACTAATGAAAAACTGTTTTTT. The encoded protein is CATSPGGVSTNEKLFF.

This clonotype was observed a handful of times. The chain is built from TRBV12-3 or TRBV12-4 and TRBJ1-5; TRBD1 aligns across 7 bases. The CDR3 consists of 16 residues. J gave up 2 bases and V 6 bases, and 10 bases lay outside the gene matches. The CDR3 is CASSHIITGGNQPQHF. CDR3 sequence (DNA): TGTGCCAGCAGCCACATAATTACAGGGGGCAATCAGCCCCAGCATTTT.

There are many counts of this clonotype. CDR3 DNA: TGCGCGAAGGGGGGGAGAGACAAAGAGACCCAGTACTTC. This encodes CAKGGRDKETQYF. J is TRBJ2-5 and V is TRBV29-1, with D possibly matching TRBD2 (7 bases). CDR3 size: 13 residues. CDR1 and CDR2 (germline): SQVTM, ANQGSEA.

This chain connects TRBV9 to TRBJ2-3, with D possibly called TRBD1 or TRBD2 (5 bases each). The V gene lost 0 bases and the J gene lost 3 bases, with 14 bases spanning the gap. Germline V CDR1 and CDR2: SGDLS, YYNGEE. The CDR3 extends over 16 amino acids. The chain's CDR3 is CASSVGGVRKTDTQYF. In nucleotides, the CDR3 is TGTGCCAGCAGCGTAGGAGGGGTGAGGAAAACAGATACGCAGTATTTT.